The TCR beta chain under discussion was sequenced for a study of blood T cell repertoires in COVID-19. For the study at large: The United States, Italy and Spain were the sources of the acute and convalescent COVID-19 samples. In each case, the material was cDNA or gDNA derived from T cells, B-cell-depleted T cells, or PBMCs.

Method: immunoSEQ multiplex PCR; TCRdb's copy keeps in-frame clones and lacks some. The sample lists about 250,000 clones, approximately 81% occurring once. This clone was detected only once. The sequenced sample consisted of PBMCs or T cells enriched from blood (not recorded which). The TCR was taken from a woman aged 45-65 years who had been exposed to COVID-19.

CDR3: CASSPSAGQVTGELFF. In nucleotides, the CDR3 is TGTGCCAGCAGTCCCTCGGCGGGACAGGTTACCGGGGAGCTGTTTTTT. The chain carries TRBV27 and TRBJ2-2, with 8 bases aligning to TRBD1. The V gene's germline CDR1 is MNHEY and CDR2 SMNVEV (reference sequence). The trim removed 5 bases at V and 5 bases at J, leaving 10 bases unmatched. This CDR3 is built from 16 residues.